The next 30 T cell receptor beta chains were all read from a single sample in a study of T cell responses to AZD1222 COVID-19 vaccine. Clones were read by immunoSEQ multiplex PCR, and TCRdb kept only the in-frame ones, dropping some. Altogether roughly 110,000 clones are present, about 83% being singletons, with the ten largest covering 12%. The specimen comprised peripheral blood, sampled on day 0 of AZD1222 vaccination. All receptors derive from an adult in good health.

The chain has TRBV5-4 and TRBJ2-3; possibly TRBD2 for D (7 bases). Between the trimmed V and J ends, which lost 4 bases and 1 base, there was a span of 13 bases. This CDR3 region has 15 residues. The germline CDR1 and CDR2 sequences are SGHNT and YYREEE (reference sequence). The CDR3 DNA reads as TGTGCCAGCAGCCTAGGGGGGGTGGGCACAGATACGCAGTATTTT. It specifies CASSLGGVGTDTQYF.

The rearrangement joins TRBV1 to TRBJ1-4. TRBV1 is a listed pseudogene. This CDR3 is built from 11 residues. CDR3 residues: CTNYPNEKLFF. CDR3 DNA: TGCACCAACTATCCTAATGAAAAACTGTTTTTT.

This sequence joins TRBV28 and TRBJ1-5, with D uncertain. Germline loops: CDR1 MDHEN, CDR2 SYDVKM. With 2 bases removed from V and 0 bases from J, the gap between germline ends came to 11 bases. This CDR3 is 16 amino acids long. The CDR3 DNA reads as TGTGCCAGCAGTTTAAGAGGGCCTGGTAGCAATCAGCCCCAGCATTTT. Residues: CASSLRGPGSNQPQHF.

This chain joins TRBV7-8 and TRBJ1-1; maybe TRBD1 (5 bases). Trimming removed 5 bases from V and 4 bases from J, with 8 bases in between. The CDR3 covers 12 residues. CDR1 and CDR2 from the germline V gene are SGHVS and FQNEAQ. CDR3: CASSQGITEAFF. DNA of the CDR3: TGTGCCAGCAGCCAGGGTATCACTGAAGCTTTCTTT. The full variable domain, rest sourced from reference TRBV7-8 and TRBJ1-1, is GAGVSQSPRYKVAKRGQDVALRCDPISGHVSLFWYQQALGQGPEFLTYFQNEAQLDKSGLPSDRFFAERPEGSVSTLKIQRTQQEDSAVYLCASSQGITEAFFGQGTRLTVV.

CDR3 region: CASSLPGPSHEQYF. CDR3 in DNA: TGTGCCAGCAGCCTACCGGGACCGTCCCACGAGCAGTACTTC. This chain links TRBV5-4 with TRBJ2-7, with D possibly called TRBD1 or TRBD2 (5 bases each). The germline V gene has CDR1 SGHNT and CDR2 YYREEE (reference sequence). The CDR3 runs to 14 residues. V was trimmed by 4 bases and J by 5 bases, leaving 16 bases between them. The variable domain in full, completed from reference TRBV5-4 and TRBJ2-7, reads ETGVTQSPTHLIKTRGQQVTLRCSSQSGHNTVSWYQQALGQGPQFIFQYYREEENGRGNFPPRFSGLQFPNYSSELNVNALELDDSALYLCASSLPGPSHEQYFGPGTRLTVT.

The chain joins TRBV13 to TRBJ2-2; 8 bases match TRBD1. Germline V gene sequence: CDR1 PRHDT, CDR2 FYEKMQ (reference sequence). V shed 5 bases, J shed 7 bases, and the junction held 12 bases outside the gene matches. The CDR3 is made up of 16 amino acids. CDR3 nucleotides: TGTGCCAGCAGCCCAACTCCGACAGGGGTACACGGGGAGCTGTTTTTT. Protein sequence: CASSPTPTGVHGELFF.

The CDR3 loop reads CASSETGGYQPQHF. In DNA, the CDR3 is TGTGCCAGCAGCGAGACAGGGGGCTATCAGCCCCAGCATTTT. The chain carries TRBV14 and TRBJ1-5; 10 nucleotides line up with TRBD1. The length of the CDR3 is 14 residues. After removal of 5 bases from V and 5 bases from J, the junction contained 3 bases not matched to a gene. Germline V gene sequence: CDR1 SGHDN, CDR2 FVKESK. The full variable domain, rest sourced from reference TRBV14 and TRBJ1-5, is EAGVTQFPSHSVIEKGQTVTLRCDPISGHDNLYWYRRVMGKEIKFLLHFVKESKQDESGMPNNRFLAERTGGTYSTLKVQPAELEDSGVYFCASSETGGYQPQHFGDGTRLSIL.

The chain is built from TRBV7-2 and TRBJ1-5; 7 nucleotides line up with TRBD1. The V segment lost 6 bases and the J segment 2 bases; nucleotides outside the gene matches: 4. The CDR3 totals 14 residues. The germline V gene has CDR1 SGHTA and CDR2 FQGNSA. CDR3 in DNA: TGTGCCAGCAGTCAGGGGGGTGGCAATCAGCCCCAGCATTTT. It specifies CASSQGGGNQPQHF.

This rearrangement joins TRBV6-5 to TRBJ2-1; D is perhaps TRBD2 (5 bases). The ends were cut back, 6 bases at V and 1 base at J, with 13 bases in the middle. The CDR3 length is 15 residues. Germline CDR1 MNHEY, CDR2 SVGAGI. For the CDR3, the DNA is TGTGCCAGCAGCACTATGGACTGGTCCTACAATGAGCAGTTCTTC. This sequence encodes CASSTMDWSYNEQFF.

The chain combines TRBV5-6 with TRBJ1-2, with a weak D call TRBD1 (6 bases). The length of the CDR3 is 16 residues. The ends were cut back, 3 bases at V and 1 base at J, with 16 bases in the middle. CDR1 SGHDT and CDR2 YYEEEE come from the germline V gene. The CDR3 region is CASSSRGGANNYGYTF. For the CDR3, the DNA is TGTGCCAGCAGCTCGCGCGGGGGGGCGAATAACTATGGCTACACCTTC.

This chain uses TRBV7-9 with TRBJ2-1, with 9 bases identical to TRBD2. The junction had 7 bases not matched to a gene; V was cut back by 2 bases and J by 8 bases. This CDR3 is built from 15 residues. CDR1 and CDR2 (germline): SEHNR, FQNEAQ (reference sequence). The CDR3 loop reads CASSLPLAGKDEQFF. The CDR3 nucleotides read TGTGCCAGCAGCTTACCTCTAGCGGGAAAAGATGAGCAGTTCTTC. The variable domain in full, with the rest retrieved from reference TRBV7-9 and TRBJ2-1, is DTGVSQNPRHKITKRGQNVTFRCDPISEHNRLYWYRQTLGQGPEFLTYFQNEAQLEKSRLLSDRFSAERPKGSFSTLEIQRTEQGDSAMYLCASSLPLAGKDEQFFGPGTRLTVL.

The count of this clone is one. The gene calls are TRBV2 and TRBJ2-2; the D gene could be TRBD1 or TRBD2 (5 bases each). Germline CDR1 SNHLY, CDR2 FYNNEI. This CDR3 has 13 residues. V dropped 3 bases and J dropped 4 bases, with 6 bases sitting between them. In DNA, the CDR3 is TGTGCCAGCAGTGAGAGGGGCACCGGGGAGCTGTTTTTT. Translating gives CASSERGTGELFF.

The J gene is TRBJ1-4, the V gene TRBV19; D is possibly TRBD1 (5 bases). V was trimmed by 8 bases and J by 8 bases, leaving 21 bases between them. Germline V gene sequence: CDR1 LNHDA, CDR2 SQIVND (reference sequence). This CDR3 spans 15 amino acids. The chain's CDR3 is CASSSPRASREKLFF. The CDR3, as DNA: TGTGCCAGTTCCTCCCCCAGGGCATCGAGGGAAAAACTGTTTTTT. The full variable domain, completed using reference TRBV19 and TRBJ1-4, is DGGITQSPKYLFRKEGQNVTLSCEQNLNHDAMYWYRQDPGQGLRLIYYSQIVNDFQKGDIAEGYSVSREKKESFPLTVTSAQKNPTAFYLCASSSPRASREKLFFGSGTQLSVL.

The chain is built from TRBV11-2 and TRBJ1-1; D is undetermined. V gave up 8 bases and J gave up 0 bases, with 10 bases separating them. Germline assignment: CDR1 SGHAT and CDR2 FQNNGV. This CDR3 has 13 residues. The CDR3 here is CASGAKLNTEAFF. The CDR3 DNA reads TGTGCCAGCGGTGCCAAGTTGAACACTGAAGCTTTCTTT.

V usage is TRBV9 and J usage is TRBJ1-2; perhaps TRBD1 as D (5 bases). Trimming pared 4 bases from V and 4 bases from J, leaving 14 bases between. Germline V gene data show CDR1 as SGDLS and CDR2 as YYNGEE. The CDR3 has 14 amino acids. The CDR3 loop is CASSPRGMAYGYTF. CDR3 in DNA: TGTGCCAGCAGCCCCCGGGGCATGGCCTATGGCTACACCTTC.

A remark on this clone: Other nucleotide sequences in the sample specify the same CDR3. The CDR3 DNA is TGTGCCAGCTCACCGGGACTAGTTTCCTACGAGCAGTACTTC. The encoded protein is CASSPGLVSYEQYF. The chain recombines TRBV18 with TRBJ2-7; 8 bases match TRBD2. The germline gives CDR1 KGHSH, CDR2 LQKENI. This CDR3 is built from 14 residues. J gave up 1 base and V 3 bases, and 2 bases lay outside the gene matches.

The rearrangement uses TRBV9 and TRBJ2-7; 8 bases are a match to TRBD2. The germline V gene has CDR1 SGDLS and CDR2 YYNGEE. This CDR3 region has 16 residues. V lost 0 bases to trimming and J lost 2 bases; unmatched junction nucleotides: 7. The CDR3 reads CASSVGRSGSAYEQYF. The CDR3 DNA reads TGTGCCAGCAGCGTAGGGAGGAGCGGGAGTGCCTACGAGCAGTACTTC.

CDR3 amino acids: CASSLQGQSSGNTIYF. The CDR3 nucleotides are TGTGCCAGTAGTCTACAAGGACAGAGCTCTGGAAACACCATATATTTT. The rearrangement uses TRBV19 and TRBJ1-3; TRBD1 might be the D (6 bases). Germline CDR1 is LNHDA and CDR2 is SQIVND (reference sequence). This CDR3 spans 16 amino acids. V was shortened by 5 bases and J by 0 bases, with 14 bases between the two germline ends.

This chain uses TRBV7-6 with TRBJ2-3, with D perhaps TRBD2 (5 bases). Germline V lookup: CDR1 SGHVS, CDR2 FNYEAQ. Trimming stripped 2 bases from V and 2 bases from J, with 14 bases between. The CDR3 consists of 16 residues. CDR3 sequence reads: CASSLSSIANTDTQYF. CDR3 DNA sequence: TGTGCCAGCAGCTTATCCTCAATAGCGAACACAGATACGCAGTATTTT.

Details on this clone: The sample has other DNA sequences that encode this CDR3 too. The chain combines TRBV14 with TRBJ2-1, with D possibly called TRBD1 or TRBD2 (5 bases each). The V end lost 0 bases, the J end lost 3 bases, and 9 bases lay between the germline ends. From germline, CDR1 is SGHDN and CDR2 FVKESK. This CDR3 has 15 residues. The CDR3 bases are TGTGCCAGCAGCCAAGAGAGGGGCCGCTACAATGAGCAGTTCTTC. Translation: CASSQERGRYNEQFF.

V is TRBV18 and J is TRBJ1-2; the D is unclear. Per the germline V gene, CDR1 is KGHSH and CDR2 is LQKENI. V lost 1 base and J lost 0, with 9 bases in between. The CDR3 totals 15 residues. The CDR3 spells CASSPLTRSNYGYTF. The CDR3 nucleotides are TGTGCCAGCTCACCACTAACACGATCTAACTATGGCTACACCTTC.

The rearrangement links TRBV10-1 to TRBJ1-2; 8 bases agree with TRBD1. This CDR3 comprises 14 residues. Germline V gives CDR1 WNHNN, CDR2 SYGVQD (reference sequence). V shed 6 bases and J 7 bases; nucleotides not matched to a gene: 10. The CDR3 DNA reads as TGCGCCAGCAGGCCGGGACAGGAACGTCGTGGCTACACCTTC. It translates to CASRPGQERRGYTF.

This clone was seen only a few times. The gene calls are TRBV10-3 and TRBJ1-1; the match to TRBD1 covers 9 bases. CDR1 ENHRY and CDR2 SYGVKD come from the germline V gene. The V segment lost 6 bases and the J segment 1 base; nucleotides outside the gene matches: 6. CDR3 length: 15 residues. CDR3 protein: CAIRSDRGPNTEAFF. In nucleotides, the CDR3 is TGTGCCATCAGGTCGGACAGGGGCCCGAACACTGAAGCTTTCTTT.

The V and J genes are TRBV21-1 and TRBJ1-4. TRBV21-1 is a pseudogene locus. The CDR3 is made up of 15 amino acids. The CDR3, as DNA: TGTGCCAGCAACCCTCGGGCCGCGTGGCATGAAAAACTGTTTTTT. Protein product: CASNPRAAWHEKLFF.

V gene TRBV3-1 (or the pseudogene TRBV3-2) combines with J gene TRBJ1-1, with D unclear. The length of the CDR3 is 12 residues. Germline V lookup: CDR1 LGHDT, CDR2 YNNKEL (reference sequence). V was shortened by 6 bases and J by 3 bases, with 8 bases between the two germline ends. CDR3 DNA sequence: TGTGCCAGCAGTCGGGATTACACTGAAGCTTTCTTT. Its protein product is CASSRDYTEAFF.

This chain connects TRBV29-1 to TRBJ1-2; possibly TRBD1 for D (5 bases). The V gene's germline CDR1 is SQVTM and CDR2 ANQGSEA. CDR3 length equals 11 residues. V dropped 4 bases and J dropped 6 bases, with 9 bases sitting between them. The CDR3 sequence is CSVGQGDGYTF. The DNA of the CDR3 is TGCAGCGTTGGGCAAGGGGATGGCTACACCTTC.

The chain joins TRBV2 to TRBJ1-5; D gene unclear. Trimming pared 4 bases from V and 4 bases from J, leaving 5 bases between. This CDR3 is 12 amino acids long. CDR1 and CDR2 from the germline V gene are SNHLY and FYNNEI. The CDR3 is CASSAGNQPQHF. The CDR3 region has the DNA TGTGCCAGCAGTGCTGGGAATCAGCCCCAGCATTTT. The whole variable domain, filled in from reference TRBV2 and TRBJ1-5, reads EPEVTQTPSHQVTQMGQEVILRCVPISNHLYFYWYRQILGQKVEFLVSFYNNEISEKSEIFDDQFSVERPDGSNFTLKIRSTKLEDSAMYFCASSAGNQPQHFGDGTRLSIL.

A few counts support this clone. The chain has TRBV30 and TRBJ1-2; D is unclear. CDR3 length: 11 residues. Germline V gene data show CDR1 as GTSNPN and CDR2 as SVGIG (reference sequence). Trimming took 4 bases from V and 3 from J, leaving 6 bases between them. The CDR3: CAWTGHYGYTF. The CDR3 DNA reads as TGTGCCTGGACCGGACACTATGGCTACACCTTC. The full variable domain, completed using reference TRBV30 and TRBJ1-2, is SQTIHQWPATLVQPVGSPLSLECTVEGTSNPNLYWYRQAAGRGLQLLFYSVGIGQISSEVPQNLSASRPQDRQFILSSKKLLLSDSGFYLCAWTGHYGYTFGSGTRLTVV.

The J gene is TRBJ1-3, the V gene TRBV7-2; 9 bases map to TRBD1. In germline, CDR1 is SGHTA, CDR2 FQGNSA. The trim removed 1 base at V and 0 bases at J, leaving 7 bases unmatched. The CDR3 is 18 amino acids. The CDR3 sequence is CASSLVVGTGSSGNTIYF. The CDR3 nucleotides read TGTGCCAGCAGCTTAGTAGTTGGGACAGGGAGCTCTGGAAACACCATATATTTT.

This chain connects TRBV2 to TRBJ1-6, with D hard to call. Germline V gene data show CDR1 as SNHLY and CDR2 as FYNNEI. The CDR3 covers 12 residues. Between the trimmed V and J ends, which lost 6 bases and 7 bases, there was a span of 7 bases. The CDR3 DNA is TGTGCCAGCAGGTTAACGAATTCACCCCTCCACTTT. It yields the protein CASRLTNSPLHF.